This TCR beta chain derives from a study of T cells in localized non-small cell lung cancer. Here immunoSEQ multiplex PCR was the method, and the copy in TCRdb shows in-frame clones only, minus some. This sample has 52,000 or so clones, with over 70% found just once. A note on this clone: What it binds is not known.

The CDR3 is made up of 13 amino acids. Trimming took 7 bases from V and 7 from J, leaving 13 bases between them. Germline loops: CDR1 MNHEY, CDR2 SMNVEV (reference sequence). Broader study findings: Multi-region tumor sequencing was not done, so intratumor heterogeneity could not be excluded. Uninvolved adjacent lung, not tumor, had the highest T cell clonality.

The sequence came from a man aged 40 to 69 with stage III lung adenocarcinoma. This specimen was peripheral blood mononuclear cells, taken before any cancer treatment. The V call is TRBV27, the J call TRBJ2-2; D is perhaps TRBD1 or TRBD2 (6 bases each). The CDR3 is CASTIRGGGELFF. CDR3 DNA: TGTGCCAGCACCATCAGGGGAGGCGGGGAGCTGTTTTTT.